These 23 T cell receptor beta chains were sequenced from one sample in a study of blood T cell repertoires in COVID-19. The table came from immunoSEQ multiplex PCR; TCRdb's copy has only in-frame clones and leaves some out. Among 190,000 or so clones listed, more than 70% were seen once. Sequenced: peripheral blood. The receptors here all came from a woman aged 80 or over with active or convalescent COVID-19.

The chain carries TRBV5-6 and TRBJ2-2; D gene ambiguous. There are 14 residues in the CDR3. V was shortened by 4 bases and J by 4 bases, with 11 bases between the two germline ends. Germline V gives CDR1 SGHDT, CDR2 YYEEEE. CDR3: CASSRVRGTGELFF. The CDR3 DNA follows: TGTGCCAGCAGCCGGGTCCGAGGCACCGGGGAGCTGTTTTTT.

The chain employs TRBV27 and TRBJ1-5; no definite D call. The CDR3 consists of 15 residues. V gave up 5 bases and J gave up 0 bases, with 11 bases separating them. CDR1 is MNHEY, CDR2 SMNVEV, per germline (reference sequence). The CDR3 nucleotides are TGTGCCAGCAGTCATCCACAAAATAGCAATCAGCCCCAGCATTTT. Its protein is CASSHPQNSNQPQHF.

This chain connects TRBV7-3 to TRBJ2-2; 11 bases map to TRBD1. Trimming cost V 5 bases and J 7 bases; bases outside gene matches: 12. The CDR3 extends over 17 amino acids. Germline V gives CDR1 SGHTA, CDR2 FQGTGA. CDR3 bases: TGTGCCAGCAGCGGTTACGGACAGGGGGCGCAGTACGGGGAGCTGTTTTTT. It encodes CASSGYGQGAQYGELFF.

This clone was seen ten or more times. The V gene is TRBV11-3, the J gene TRBJ2-7; 9 bases map to TRBD1. CDR1 is SGHNT, CDR2 YENEEA, per germline. The CDR3 runs to 15 residues. J lost 0 bases, V lost 3 bases, and 3 bases had no gene match. In DNA form, the CDR3 reads TGTGCCAGCAGCTTCGGGACAGGGTTCTCCTACGAGCAGTACTTC. Its translation: CASSFGTGFSYEQYF.

V and J are TRBV19 and TRBJ2-3; D is uncertain. CDR3 length: 15 residues. The ends were cut back, 10 bases at V and 4 bases at J, with 21 bases in the middle. The germline gives CDR1 LNHDA, CDR2 SQIVND (reference sequence). The CDR3 DNA follows: TGTGCCACCCAATTGACACCTTCCTGGGCAGATACGCAGTATTTT. This translates into CATQLTPSWADTQYF. Complete variable domain (other parts from reference TRBV19 and TRBJ2-3): DGGITQSPKYLFRKEGQNVTLSCEQNLNHDAMYWYRQDPGQGLRLIYYSQIVNDFQKGDIAEGYSVSREKKESFPLTVTSAQKNPTAFYLCATQLTPSWADTQYFGPGTRLTVL.

This chain links TRBV28 with TRBJ1-1; 9 positions match TRBD1. V gave up 7 bases and J gave up 7 bases; unmatched junction bases: 13. Per germline, CDR1 MDHEN and CDR2 SYDVKM. This CDR3 comprises 15 residues. In DNA form, the CDR3 reads TGTGCCAGCAATGGGTCGCCACAGGGGGCGAATGAAGCTTTCTTT. This sequence encodes CASNGSPQGANEAFF.

V and J are TRBV28 and TRBJ1-2; TRBD1 aligns across 7 bases. Trimming took 4 bases from V and 7 from J; bases not matched to a gene: 12. The germline gives CDR1 MDHEN, CDR2 SYDVKM. This CDR3 comprises 15 residues. CDR3 sequence reads: CASSSPTTGSGGYTF. In DNA, the CDR3 is TGTGCCAGCAGTTCCCCCACGACAGGGTCAGGTGGCTACACCTTC.

The chain joins TRBV6-5 to TRBJ2-7, with TRBD1 matching over 7 bases. The junction had 6 bases not matched to a gene; V was cut back by 7 bases and J by 3 bases. Per the germline V gene, CDR1 is MNHEY and CDR2 is SVGAGI. There are 13 residues in the CDR3. In DNA form, the CDR3 reads TGTGCCAGCATGAGGTGGGACAGCTACGAGCAGTACTTC. This gives the protein CASMRWDSYEQYF.

The chain links TRBV7-2 to TRBJ1-2, with D maybe TRBD1 (5 bases). This CDR3 is 14 amino acids long. The ends were cut back, 1 base at V and 5 bases at J, with 11 bases in the middle. The germline CDR1 and CDR2 sequences are SGHTA and FQGNSA. Here the CDR3 DNA reads TGTGCCAGCAGCTTAGTCTGGCAGGGTTATGGCTACACCTTC. Translation gives CASSLVWQGYGYTF.

Only a few counts were recorded for this clone. This sequence joins TRBV10-3 and TRBJ1-2; TRBD1 aligns across 11 bases. In germline, CDR1 is ENHRY, CDR2 SYGVKD. Unmatched junction bases numbered 18, after V lost 8 bases and J lost 7 bases. This CDR3 comprises 17 residues. The CDR3 sequence is CAIGVSGQGARGGGYTF. The CDR3 bases are TGTGCCATCGGCGTATCCGGACAGGGGGCGCGAGGGGGTGGCTACACCTTC.

This sequence joins TRBV4-3 and TRBJ1-6; D is undetermined. This CDR3 comprises 13 residues. Trimming took off 0 bases at V and 5 bases at J, with 2 bases between the two ends. Germline V gene lookup returns CDR1 LGHNA and CDR2 YSLEER. The CDR3 loop is CASSQDNNSPLHF. The CDR3 DNA sequence: TGCGCCAGCAGCCAAGATAATAATTCACCCCTCCACTTT.

The gene calls are TRBV5-1 and TRBJ2-7; the match to TRBD1 covers 9 bases. Trimming cost V 4 bases and J 4 bases; bases outside gene matches: 12. The CDR3 totals 16 residues. Germline V gene data show CDR1 as SGHRS and CDR2 as YFSETQ. Here the CDR3 reads CASSKEPGTGSYEQYF. The CDR3 DNA follows: TGCGCCAGCAGCAAAGAACCCGGGACAGGGAGTTACGAGCAGTACTTC. Full variable domain (outside the CDR3, taken from reference TRBV5-1 and TRBJ2-7): KAGVTQTPRYLIKTRGQQVTLSCSPISGHRSVSWYQQTPGQGLQFLFEYFSETQRNKGNFPGRFSGRQFSNSRSEMNVSTLELGDSALYLCASSKEPGTGSYEQYFGPGTRLTVT.

This rearrangement joins TRBV19 to TRBJ1-5; 7 bases match TRBD1. The CDR3 covers 14 residues. The V and J ends lost 6 bases and 5 bases, in that order; junction bases with no gene match: 7. The germline V gene encodes CDR1 LNHDA and CDR2 SQIVND (reference sequence). The CDR3: CASSDGQDYQPQHF. Written as DNA, the CDR3 is TGTGCCAGTAGCGACGGACAGGACTATCAGCCCCAGCATTTT.

The chain links TRBV28 to TRBJ2-1; 8 bases are a match to TRBD2. Per the germline V gene, CDR1 is MDHEN and CDR2 is SYDVKM. Losses at the gene ends were 11 bases for V and 3 bases for J; bases not matched to a gene: 12. The CDR3 is 15 residues long. The CDR3: CAEAGGGGFYNEQFF. CDR3 nucleotide sequence: TGTGCCGAAGCCGGCGGCGGGGGGTTCTACAATGAGCAGTTCTTC.

The chain recombines TRBV4-3 with TRBJ2-7; D is possibly TRBD2 (5 bases). The CDR3 runs 15 residues. Germline lookup yields CDR1 LGHNA and CDR2 YSLEER. Trimming cost V 0 bases and J 2 bases, with 11 bases left between them. DNA for the CDR3: TGCGCCAGCAGCCAAGATCTCCGGGGAACCTACGAGCAGTACTTC. It is translated as CASSQDLRGTYEQYF.

The chain recombines TRBV7-9 with TRBJ2-2; D is unresolved. Germline V lookup: CDR1 SEHNR, CDR2 FQNEAQ (reference sequence). The CDR3 loop spans 16 amino acids. V lost 1 base, J lost 1 base, and 10 bases lay in between. In nucleotides, the CDR3 is TGTGCCAGCAGCTTAGGCGAGCGTCTGAACACCGGGGAGCTGTTTTTT. It specifies CASSLGERLNTGELFF.

Remarks on this clone: This specimen includes other DNA sequences encoding the same CDR3. The chain recombines TRBV5-8 with TRBJ1-1; D is possibly TRBD1 (5 bases). The CDR3 consists of 13 residues. V was trimmed by 6 bases and J by 2 bases, leaving 11 bases between them. Germline CDR1 and CDR2: SGHTS and YDEGEE. The CDR3 loop is CASKNDSNTEAFF. Here the CDR3 DNA reads TGTGCCAGCAAGAACGACAGTAACACTGAAGCTTTCTTT.

This chain joins TRBV5-8 and TRBJ1-1, with TRBD1 matching 7 bases. This CDR3 is 14 amino acids long. The germline V gene has CDR1 SGHTS and CDR2 YDEGEE. Trimming removed 2 bases from V and 7 bases from J; junction bases left unmatched: 8. CDR3 sequence reads: CASSFNRGYSEAFF. The CDR3 DNA is TGTGCCAGCAGCTTTAACAGGGGCTATAGTGAAGCTTTCTTT.

The chain recombines TRBV27 with TRBJ2-3; no clear D gene. In germline, CDR1 is MNHEY, CDR2 SMNVEV (reference sequence). This CDR3 has 13 residues. V shed 6 bases and J shed 0 bases, with 7 bases lying between them. CDR3: CASSPGSTDTQYF. The CDR3 bases are TGTGCCAGCAGCCCCGGGAGCACAGATACGCAGTATTTT.

The table lists this clone with a count of one. Since no conserved phenylalanine or tryptophan closes the CDR3, a read error is the likely cause. The DNA is left out, because the CDR3 cannot be placed on it with certainty; the CDR3 is given as TCRdb lists it. The J gene is TRBJ1-2, the V gene TRBV10-3. The CDR3 is 13 residues long, counting both termini. CDR1 and CDR2 (germline): ENHRY, SYGVKD. CDR3 loop: CAISGGALPITIA.

The V call is TRBV5-1, the J call TRBJ2-5, with a tentative D call TRBD2 (6 bases). CDR1 is SGHRS, CDR2 YFSETQ, per germline. Trimming took off 0 bases at V and 4 bases at J, with 22 bases between the two ends. The CDR3 totals 18 residues. The CDR3 nucleotides are TGCGCCAGCAGCTTGGCCTACTCCGGGGGTAACAGAGTAGAGACCCAGTACTTC. Encoded protein: CASSLAYSGGNRVETQYF.

The chain uses TRBV28 and TRBJ1-2; TRBD1 matches 8 bases. V gave up 3 bases and J gave up 5 bases; unmatched junction bases: 5. Germline V CDR1 and CDR2: MDHEN, SYDVKM. This CDR3 comprises 14 residues. CDR3 amino acids: CASSLADRDYGYTF. The CDR3 DNA follows: TGTGCCAGCAGTTTGGCGGACAGGGATTATGGCTACACCTTC.

The rearrangement joins TRBV21-1 to TRBJ1-2; the table's D call of TRBD1 was not tested on the DNA. TRBV21-1 is a pseudogene. The CDR3 has 15 amino acids. CDR3 sequence: CASSLQTGANYGYTF. The CDR3 DNA is TGTGCCAGCAGCTTACAGACAGGGGCTAACTATGGCTACACCTTC.